The clone carrying this T cell receptor (beta chain) showed up just a few times. Researchers took RNA transcripts and amplified the TCR beta CDR3 regions from them. Researchers ran a first-round RT-PCR on the TCR CDR3 using the HTBI primer set. TCRdb passed the multiplex PCR reads through MiXCR, listing each CDR3 protein once. The sample consists of hundreds of thousands of distinct CDR3 sequences, approximately 36% of them appearing once. Germline assignment: CDR1 GTSNPN and CDR2 SVGIG (reference sequence). V shed 4 bases and J 8 bases; nucleotides not matched to a gene: 11. CDR3 length: 14 amino acids. The source of the sample is a study of T cells in Graves' hyperthyroidism and ophthalmopathy.

V usage is TRBV30 and J usage is TRBJ1-2; 9 nucleotides agree with TRBD1. This clonotype was sampled from a woman in her forties with Graves' hyperthyroidism. Sequenced input: blood. The CDR3 DNA reads TGTGCCTGGAAGCCTCGGGACAGGGTAGGGGGCTACACCTTC. This encodes CAWKPRDRVGGYTF.